This TCR beta chain was identified in a study of Ad26.COV2.S vaccination and SARS-CoV-2 variants. Findings of the study overall: Total T cell responses, in the TCR breadth and depth analyses, may have been underestimated.

The J segment lost 11 bases and the V segment lost 6 bases, leaving 15 bases of the junction unmatched. CDR3 length: 15 amino acids. Germline V gene data show CDR1 as MDHEN and CDR2 as SYDVKM. A word on this clone: Its cognate antigen is unknown.

Data came from immunoSEQ multiplex PCR; TCRdb stores just in-frame clones and leaves some out. The sample consists of over 450,000 clones, around 89% of them appearing once. Treatment denoted: 15 to 20 received Ad26.COV2.S at low or high dose, single or two shots; several received placebo; per-sample allocation not given. Sampling was done on day 63 after the first vaccine or placebo injection. This person who donated was an adult of 18-55 years in Boston. Participants' vaccine, an Ad26 vector, delivered Wuhan-strain SARS-CoV-2 spike. The sample was peripheral blood, taken in a trial of Ad26.COV2.S vaccine versus placebo. The V and J genes are TRBV28 and TRBJ1-5, with 8 bases that match TRBD1. The origin of this receptor is a person aged 18-60 years who received the Ad26.COV2.S COVID-19 vaccine or a placebo. CDR3 region: CASSSWAGGEIAQHF. The CDR3 coding sequence is TGTGCCAGCAGCTCCTGGGCAGGGGGCGAAATAGCCCAGCATTTT.